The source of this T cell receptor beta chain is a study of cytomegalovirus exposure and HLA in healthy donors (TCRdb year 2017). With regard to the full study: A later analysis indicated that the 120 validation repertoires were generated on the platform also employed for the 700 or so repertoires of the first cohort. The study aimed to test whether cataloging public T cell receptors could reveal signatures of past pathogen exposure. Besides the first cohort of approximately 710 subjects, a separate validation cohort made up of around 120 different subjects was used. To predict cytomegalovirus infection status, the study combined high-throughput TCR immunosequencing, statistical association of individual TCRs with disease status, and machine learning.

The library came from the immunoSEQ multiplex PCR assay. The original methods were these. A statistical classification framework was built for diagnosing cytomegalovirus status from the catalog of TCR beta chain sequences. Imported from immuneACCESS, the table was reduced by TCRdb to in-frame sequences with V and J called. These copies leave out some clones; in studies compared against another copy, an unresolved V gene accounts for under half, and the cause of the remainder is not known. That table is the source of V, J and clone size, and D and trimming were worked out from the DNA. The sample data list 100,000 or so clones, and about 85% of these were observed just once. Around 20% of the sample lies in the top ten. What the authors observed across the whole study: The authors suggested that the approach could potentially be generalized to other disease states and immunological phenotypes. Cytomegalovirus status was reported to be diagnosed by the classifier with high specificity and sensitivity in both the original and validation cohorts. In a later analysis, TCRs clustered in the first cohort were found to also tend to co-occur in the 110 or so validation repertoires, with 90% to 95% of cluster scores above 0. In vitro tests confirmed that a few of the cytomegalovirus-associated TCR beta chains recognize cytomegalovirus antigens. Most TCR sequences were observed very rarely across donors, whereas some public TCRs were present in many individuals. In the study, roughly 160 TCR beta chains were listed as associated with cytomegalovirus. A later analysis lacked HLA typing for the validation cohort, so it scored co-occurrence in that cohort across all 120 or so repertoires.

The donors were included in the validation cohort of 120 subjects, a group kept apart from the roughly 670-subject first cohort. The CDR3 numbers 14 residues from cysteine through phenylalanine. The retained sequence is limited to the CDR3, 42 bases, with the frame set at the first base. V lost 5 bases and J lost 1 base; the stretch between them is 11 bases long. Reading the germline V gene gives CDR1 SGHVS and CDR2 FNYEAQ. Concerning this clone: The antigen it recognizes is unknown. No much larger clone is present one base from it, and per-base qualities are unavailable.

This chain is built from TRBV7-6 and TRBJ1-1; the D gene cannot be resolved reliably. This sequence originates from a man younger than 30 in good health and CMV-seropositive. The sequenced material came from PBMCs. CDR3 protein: CASSHGLGNTEAFF. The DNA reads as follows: TGTGCCAGCAGCCATGGACTGGGGAACACTGAAGCTTTCTTT.